Each of the 22 T cell receptor beta chains below was sequenced from the same sample in a study of T cells in Graves' hyperthyroidism and ophthalmopathy. Template material for amplifying TCR beta CDR3 regions consisted of RNA transcripts. First-round RT-PCR with HTBI primers amplified the TCR CDR3 region. TCRdb passed the multiplex PCR reads through MiXCR, listing each CDR3 protein once. The sample contains about 700,000 distinct CDR3 sequences, just under 45% of which appear only once. The source material was peripheral blood or thyroid tissue (not recorded which). These receptors all come from an adult man with Graves' disease, either hyperthyroidism or ophthalmopathy (not recorded which).

To note about this clonotype: A clone one base away is much larger, so this may be a read error. The V and J genes are TRBV20-1 and TRBJ2-5; perhaps TRBD1 as D (8 bases). This CDR3 has 13 residues. Per the germline V gene, CDR1 is DFQATT and CDR2 is SNEGSKA (reference sequence). This chain's CDR3 is CSTRENRGGTQYF. CDR3 DNA sequence: TGCAGTACTAGGGAGAACAGGGGGGGAACCCAGTACTTC.

A few counts support this clonotype. The chain uses TRBV7-9 and TRBJ2-7; the D is unclear. CDR1 is SEHNR and CDR2 is FQNEAQ in the germline V gene (reference sequence). There are 13 residues in the CDR3. Deletions cut 5 bases from V and 4 bases from J, with 12 bases between. The CDR3 loop is CASSHDVGYEQYF. The CDR3 DNA reads as TGTGCCAGCAGCCACGATGTAGGTTACGAGCAGTACTTC.

The rearrangement joins TRBV15 to TRBJ2-7, with D perhaps TRBD1 (7 bases). V gave up 8 bases and J gave up 7 bases, with 12 bases separating them. The CDR3 totals 11 residues. Germline loops: CDR1 LNHNV, CDR2 YYDKDF (reference sequence). DNA of the CDR3: TGTGCCACCGCCGCGGGACAGGAGCAGTACTTC. This sequence encodes CATAAGQEQYF.

The gene calls are TRBV19 and TRBJ1-5, with D perhaps matching TRBD1 (5 bases). Trimming removed 3 bases from V and 2 bases from J, with 17 bases in between. Germline loops: CDR1 LNHDA, CDR2 SQIVND (reference sequence). The CDR3 has 17 residues. CDR3 DNA: TGTGCCAGTAGTATGGAAGGGACCGTCGGGGGCAATCAGCCCCAGCATTTT. It is translated as CASSMEGTVGGNQPQHF. The full variable domain, completed using reference TRBV19 and TRBJ1-5, is DGGITQSPKYLFRKEGQNVTLSCEQNLNHDAMYWYRQDPGQGLRLIYYSQIVNDFQKGDIAEGYSVSREKKESFPLTVTSAQKNPTAFYLCASSMEGTVGGNQPQHFGDGTRLSIL.

The V call is TRBV15, the J call TRBJ1-3; 7 bases align to TRBD1. Germline CDR1 and CDR2: LNHNV and YYDKDF (reference sequence). Trimming at V came to 5 bases and at J to 4 bases, leaving 5 bases not matched to a gene. The CDR3 covers 14 residues. CDR3: CATSAGTAGNTIYF. CDR3 DNA: TGTGCCACCAGCGCCGGGACAGCCGGAAACACCATATATTTT.

This clonotype was seen at least ten times. This chain connects TRBV29-1 to TRBJ2-7, with 8 bases lining up with TRBD1. Germline CDR1 SQVTM, CDR2 ANQGSEA. This CDR3 is 14 amino acids long. V gave up 3 bases and J gave up 0 bases; unmatched junction bases: 4. Written as DNA, the CDR3 is TGCAGCGTTGAGTCTCAGGGGGCCTCCTACGAGCAGTACTTC. Translated, it gives CSVESQGASYEQYF.

This clonotype has a handful of counts. This chain uses TRBV20-1 with TRBJ1-5; 7 nucleotides match TRBD1. Germline V CDR1 and CDR2: DFQATT, SNEGSKA (reference sequence). Unmatched junction bases numbered 2, after V lost 3 bases and J lost 0 bases. The CDR3 has 14 amino acids. The CDR3 DNA follows: TGCAGTGCTAGTACAGGGGATAGCAATCAGCCCCAGCATTTT. Its protein product is CSASTGDSNQPQHF.

This clonotype appeared many times. At one of its ends the junction is not consistent with the germline gene, which may arise from a read error. The chain employs TRBV7-6 and TRBJ1-5; TRBD1 agrees at 8 bases. Germline-derived CDR1 and CDR2 are SGHVS and FNYEAQ. The CDR3 consists of 15 residues. The CDR3 DNA sequence: TGTGCTAGCAGCTTAGACAGGGGATCCAATCAGCCCCAGCATTTT. Translation: CASSLDRGSNQPQHF.

The rearrangement uses TRBV25-1 and TRBJ1-2; possible D gene TRBD1, 6 bases. Trimming cost V 6 bases and J 4 bases, with 18 bases left between them. The CDR3 sequence is 15 residues long. Germline CDR1 is MGHDK and CDR2 is SYGVNS. The CDR3 region has the DNA TGTGCCAGCAGCGTCGATTTTGGGACAACCTATGGCTACACCTTC. Amino acid sequence: CASSVDFGTTYGYTF.

The genes are TRBV10-3 and TRBJ1-5, with 9 nucleotides matching TRBD1. Germline loops: CDR1 ENHRY, CDR2 SYGVKD. The CDR3 consists of 15 residues. Germline trimming cut 5 bases from V and 1 base from J; bases unmatched to any gene: 3. The CDR3 loop is CAISMGTGSNQPQHF. DNA for the CDR3: TGTGCCATCAGTATGGGGACAGGGAGCAATCAGCCCCAGCATTTT.

This clonotype was found many times. V gene TRBV10-3 combines with J gene TRBJ1-5; D gene unclear. The CDR3 has 13 amino acids. V was pared by 10 bases and J by 1 base, with 11 bases between. The germline gives CDR1 ENHRY, CDR2 SYGVKD. In nucleotides, the CDR3 is TGTGCCACCGCCGGGCAAAGCAATCAGCCCCAGCATTTT. Protein: CATAGQSNQPQHF.

In its sample, this clonotype was seen many times. The V and J genes are TRBV7-2 and TRBJ2-5, with D possibly TRBD1 on 6 matching bases. CDR3 length: 14 amino acids. V dropped 5 bases and J dropped 10 bases, with 20 bases sitting between them. From germline, CDR1 is SGHTA and CDR2 FQGNSA. The CDR3 DNA follows: TGTGCCAGCAGCCTCGGGACAAACCCTCTGGGCCAGTACTTC. Protein: CASSLGTNPLGQYF. The complete variable domain, with remaining parts taken from reference TRBV7-2 and TRBJ2-5, reads GAGVSQSPSNKVTEKGKDVELRCDPISGHTALYWYRQSLGQGLEFLIYFQGNSAPDKSGLPSDRFSAERTGGSVSTLTIQRTQQEDSAVYLCASSLGTNPLGQYFGPGTRLLVL.

This clonotype was found once. A junction boundary mismatches the germline segment, possibly from a read error. J is TRBJ1-1 and V is TRBV9; D perhaps matches TRBD1 (5 bases). Germline-derived CDR1 and CDR2 are SGDLS and YYNGEE. CDR3 size: 13 residues. CDR3 DNA: TGTACCAGCAACGGGGGGACGAACACTGAAGCTTTCTTT. Its translation is CTSNGGTNTEAFF.

This chain joins TRBV9 and TRBJ1-2; D call uncertain. Germline-derived CDR1 and CDR2 are SGDLS and YYNGEE. The CDR3 covers 13 residues. The V gene lost 0 bases and the J gene lost 7 bases, with 10 bases spanning the gap. The chain's CDR3 is CASSVDGERGYTF. The CDR3 region has the DNA TGTGCCAGCAGCGTAGATGGGGAACGTGGCTACACCTTC.

To note about this clonotype: An end of the junction does not agree with germline; a read error may underlie this. The V call is TRBV7-9, the J call TRBJ1-1; D is uncertain. CDR3 size: 13 residues. Germline V gives CDR1 SEHNR, CDR2 FQNEAQ (reference sequence). The CDR3 sequence: CASSSTLNTETFF. CDR3 nucleotide sequence: TGTGCCAGCAGTTCCACACTGAACACTGAAACTTTCTTT.

This clonotype has just one count. The rearrangement uses TRBV6-5 and TRBJ1-6; maybe TRBD1 (6 bases). Germline V gene data show CDR1 as MNHEY and CDR2 as SVGAGI. The CDR3 covers 13 residues. V was clipped by 8 bases and J by 7 bases, with 12 bases between them. The CDR3 nucleotides read TGTGCCAGCGGGGGGGCGGGAAATTCACCCCTCCACTTT. Translation gives CASGGAGNSPLHF.

The CDR3 DNA reads as TGTGCCAGCAGGAGACAGAAAGCAACTGACAGGGGAGGTGAAAAACTGTTTTTT. Protein sequence: CASRRQKATDRGGEKLFF. The chain links TRBV2 to TRBJ1-4; TRBD1 matches at 8 bases. Germline loops: CDR1 SNHLY, CDR2 FYNNEI. The CDR3 spans 18 residues. With V trimmed by 6 bases and J by 7 bases, 19 bases remained unmatched.

Only a few counts were recorded for this clonotype. The gene calls are TRBV7-9 and TRBJ1-2, with 9 bases fitting TRBD1. V dropped 4 bases and J dropped 8; count of bases not matched to a gene: 5. The CDR3 loop spans 13 amino acids. Germline values: CDR1 SEHNR, CDR2 FQNEAQ (reference sequence). CDR3 region: CASSSTGGGGYTF. The CDR3 nucleotides are TGTGCCAGCAGCTCAACAGGGGGCGGGGGCTACACCTTC.

The chain links TRBV7-8 to TRBJ2-5; 12 nucleotides line up with TRBD2. The V gene's germline CDR1 is SGHVS and CDR2 FQNEAQ. V was pared by 2 bases and J by 3 bases, with 4 bases of the junction left unmatched. The CDR3 contains 16 residues. Here the CDR3 reads CASSLRLAGVEETQYF. CDR3 coding DNA: TGTGCCAGCAGCTTACGACTAGCGGGAGTGGAAGAGACCCAGTACTTC.

Turning to this clonotype: A much larger clone lies one base from this, so it may be a read error. V usage is TRBV7-2 and J usage is TRBJ1-6; no firm D call. The CDR3 runs to 13 residues. Trimming removed 3 bases from V and 7 bases from J, with 7 bases in between. CDR1 is SGHTA, CDR2 FQGNSA, per germline. The CDR3: CASSLLGNSPLHF. In nucleotides, the CDR3 is TGTGCCAGCAGCTTGTTGGGGAATTCACCCCTCCACTTT.

The chain couples TRBV5-1 to TRBJ2-7, with 8 bases fitting TRBD1. In germline, CDR1 is SGHRS, CDR2 YFSETQ. V was pared by 1 base and J by 3 bases, with 3 bases of the junction left unmatched. The CDR3 length is 14 residues. CDR3 nucleotide sequence: TGCGCCAGCAGCTTGAGTGGGACAGGCTACGAGCAGTACTTC. Translation gives CASSLSGTGYEQYF.

The V gene is TRBV19, the J gene TRBJ2-7, with D perhaps being TRBD1 or TRBD2 (5 bases each). The CDR3 runs 14 residues. V shed 3 bases and J shed 6 bases, with 15 bases lying between them. CDR1 LNHDA and CDR2 SQIVND come from the germline V gene (reference sequence). This CDR3 is CASSMGPAGSEQYF. CDR3 in DNA: TGTGCCAGTAGTATGGGACCGGCAGGGTCCGAGCAGTACTTC.